This entry lists 5 T cell receptor beta chains sequenced from one sample in a study of blood T cells in healthy people across ages. The authors ran a second PCR of about 6 to 11 cycles using a sample-barcoded 5' primer and a J-beta primer mix. TCRdb passed the 5' RACE reads through MiXCR, listing each CDR3 protein once. In the table there are about a million distinct CDR3 sequences, roughly 43% of which are singletons. Sequenced sample: blood. The receptor set was obtained from a man aged 30 to 39 in good health.

This sequence joins TRBV5-1 and TRBJ1-2; D gene ambiguous. The CDR3 has 11 amino acids. V was clipped by 5 bases and J by 5 bases, with 7 bases between them. Germline V gene lookup returns CDR1 SGHRS and CDR2 YFSETQ. CDR3 DNA sequence: TGCGCCAGCAGGGCTGCTTATGGCTACACCTTC. It encodes CASRAAYGYTF.

On this clonotype itself: A junction end diverges from the germline sequence, so it may reflect a read error. The gene calls are TRBV4-3 and TRBJ1-5; the match to TRBD1 covers 7 bases. The germline V gene has CDR1 LGHNA and CDR2 YSLEER. The CDR3 is made up of 16 amino acids. For the CDR3, the DNA is TGCTCCAGCAGCCAAGATCAACAGGGGAGCAATCAGCCCCAGCATTTT. Its protein product is CSSSQDQQGSNQPQHF.

The chain recombines TRBV6-6 with TRBJ1-5; no definite D call. The CDR3 is 13 amino acids. Germline V gene sequence: CDR1 MNHNY, CDR2 SVGAGI (reference sequence). V was shortened by 4 bases and J by 7 bases, with 11 bases between the two germline ends. Written as DNA, the CDR3 is TGTGCCAGCAGTTGGAGTGTTGGGCAGCCCCAGCATTTT. Amino acids: CASSWSVGQPQHF.

This clonotype has ten or more counts. The chain links TRBV7-2 to TRBJ1-6, with 7 nucleotides matching TRBD1. V was pared by 5 bases and J by 7 bases, with 8 bases of the junction left unmatched. Per germline, CDR1 SGHTA and CDR2 FQGNSA. The CDR3 consists of 15 residues. CDR3 sequence (DNA): TGTGCCAGCAGCGCCTCCGGGACAGCAAATTCACCCCTCCACTTT. It yields the protein CASSASGTANSPLHF.

This CDR3 reads CASRSGQGDTF. The CDR3 nucleotides read TGTGCCAGCAGGTCGGGACAGGGAGACACCTTC. The chain links TRBV28 to TRBJ1-2; 9 bases match TRBD1. This CDR3 region has 11 residues. Germline V gives CDR1 MDHEN, CDR2 SYDVKM. V dropped 6 bases and J dropped 12; count of bases not matched to a gene: 5.